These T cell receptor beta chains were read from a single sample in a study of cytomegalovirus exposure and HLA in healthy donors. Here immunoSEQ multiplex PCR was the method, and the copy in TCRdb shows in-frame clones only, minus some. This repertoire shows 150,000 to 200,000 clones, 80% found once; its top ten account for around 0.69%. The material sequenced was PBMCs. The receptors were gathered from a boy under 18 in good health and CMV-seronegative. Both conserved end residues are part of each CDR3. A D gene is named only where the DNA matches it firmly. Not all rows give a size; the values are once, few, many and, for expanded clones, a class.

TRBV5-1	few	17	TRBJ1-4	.	CASSLGGSTATNEKLFF	TGCGCCAGCAGCCTCGGGGGAAGTACGGCAACTAATGAAAAACTGTTTTTT
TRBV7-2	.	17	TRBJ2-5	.	CASSLYGGHLEGETQYF	TGTGCCAGCAGCTTATACGGTGGCCACTTGGAGGGGGAGACCCAGTACTTC
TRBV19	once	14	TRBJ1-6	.	CASSIDRINSPLHF	TGTGCCAGTAGTATTGACAGGATTAATTCACCCCTCCACTTT
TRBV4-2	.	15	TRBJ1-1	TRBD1	CASSLDRGRNTEAFF	TGTGCCAGCAGCCTAGACAGGGGGCGGAACACTGAAGCTTTCTTT
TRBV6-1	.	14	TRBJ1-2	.	CASSFGTGEYGYTF	TGTGCCAGCAGCTTCGGGACGGGAGAATATGGCTACACCTTC
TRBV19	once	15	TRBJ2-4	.	CASSIGRGAKNIQYF	TGTGCCAGTAGTATCGGCAGGGGAGCCAAAAACATTCAGTACTTC
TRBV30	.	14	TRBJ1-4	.	CAWSGRRGGEKLFF	TGTGCCTGGAGTGGCAGGCGTGGGGGGGAAAAACTGTTTTTT
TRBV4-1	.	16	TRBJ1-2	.	CASSQEVIVGGSGYTF	TGCGCCAGCAGCCAAGAAGTTATAGTCGGGGGATCTGGCTACACCTTC
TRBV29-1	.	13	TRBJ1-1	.	CSVERLLGTEAFF	TGCAGCGTTGAAAGACTCTTGGGTACTGAAGCTTTCTTT
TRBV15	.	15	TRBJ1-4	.	CATSSLGEGDEKLFF	TGTGCCACCAGCAGTTTGGGGGAGGGGGATGAAAAACTGTTTTTT
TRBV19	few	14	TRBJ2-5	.	CASSIWQSQETQYF	TGTGCCAGTAGTATATGGCAGTCTCAAGAGACCCAGTACTTC
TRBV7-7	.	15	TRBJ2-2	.	CASSRFAPTGGELFF	TGTGCTAGCAGCCGATTCGCGCCGACCGGGGGGGAGCTGTTTTTT
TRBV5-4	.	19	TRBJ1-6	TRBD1	CASSYETGQGASYNSPLHF	TGTGCCAGCAGCTACGAGACGGGACAGGGGGCCTCCTATAATTCACCCCTCCACTTT
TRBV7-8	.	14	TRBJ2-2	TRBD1	CASSFGTATGELFF	TGTGCCAGCAGCTTCGGGACAGCCACCGGGGAGCTGTTTTTT
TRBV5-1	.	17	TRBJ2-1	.	CASSLAPGGSSYNEQFF	TGCGCCAGCAGCTTGGCCCCCGGGGGAAGCTCCTACAATGAGCAGTTCTTC
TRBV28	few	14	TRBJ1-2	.	CASSFHRGGLGYTF	TGTGCCAGCAGTTTTCATCGGGGGGGGTTGGGCTACACCTTC
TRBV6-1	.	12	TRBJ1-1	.	CASSGGVAEAFF	TGTGCCAGCAGTGGGGGCGTCGCTGAAGCTTTCTTT
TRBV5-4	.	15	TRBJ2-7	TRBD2	CASSSSSGSIVGQYF	TGTGCCAGCAGCTCATCTAGCGGGAGTATAGTAGGGCAGTACTTC
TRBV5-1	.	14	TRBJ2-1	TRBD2	CASSGLAGGDEQFF	TGCGCCAGCAGCGGTCTAGCGGGAGGCGATGAGCAGTTCTTC
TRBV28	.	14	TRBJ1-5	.	CASSLVGFNQPQHF	TGTGCCAGCAGTTTAGTCGGGTTCAATCAGCCCCAGCATTTT
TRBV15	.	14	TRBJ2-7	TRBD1	CATSREDRAYEQYF	TGTGCCACCAGCAGAGAGGACAGGGCCTACGAGCAGTACTTC
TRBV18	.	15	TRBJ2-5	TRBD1	CASSPRGTGGETQYF	TGTGCCAGCTCACCACGCGGGACAGGGGGAGAGACCCAGTACTTC
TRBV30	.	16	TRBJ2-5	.	CAWSSLGGDRDQTQYF	TGTGCCTGGAGTTCCCTCGGGGGGGACAGAGACCAGACCCAGTACTTC
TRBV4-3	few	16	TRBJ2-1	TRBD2	CASSPFLAGEGNEQFF	TGCGCCAGCAGCCCATTCTTAGCGGGAGAGGGCAATGAGCAGTTCTTC
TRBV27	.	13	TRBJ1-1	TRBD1	CASSWTGVTEAFF	TGTGCCAGCAGTTGGACAGGGGTCACTGAAGCTTTCTTT
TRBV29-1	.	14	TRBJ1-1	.	CSVELMGGGTEAFF	TGCAGCGTTGAATTAATGGGAGGGGGGACTGAAGCTTTCTTT
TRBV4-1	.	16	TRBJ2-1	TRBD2	CASSQPTSGNRDEQFF	TGCGCCAGCAGCCAACCGACTAGCGGGAACCGGGATGAGCAGTTCTTC
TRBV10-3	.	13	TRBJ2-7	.	CAISLPGTYEQYF	TGTGCCATCAGCCTCCCCGGGACTTACGAGCAGTACTTC
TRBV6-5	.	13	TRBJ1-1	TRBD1	CASSYTATGGAFF	TGTGCCAGCAGTTACACCGCGACAGGGGGAGCTTTCTTT
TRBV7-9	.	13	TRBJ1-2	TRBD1	CASSRTGEEGYTF	TGTGCCAGCAGCCGCACAGGGGAGGAGGGCTACACCTTC
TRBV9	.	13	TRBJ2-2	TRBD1	CASRATGAGELFF	TGTGCCAGCAGAGCGACAGGGGCCGGGGAGCTGTTTTTT
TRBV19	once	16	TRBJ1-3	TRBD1	CASIPFRDRVSNTIYF	TGTGCCAGTATCCCTTTCCGGGACAGGGTGAGCAACACCATATATTTT
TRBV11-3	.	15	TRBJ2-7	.	CASSLRSGVIDEQYF	TGTGCCAGCAGCTTAAGGTCCGGGGTTATCGACGAGCAGTACTTC
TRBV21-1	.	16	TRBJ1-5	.	CASSKAGQTSNQPQHF	TGTGCCAGCAGCAAGGCGGGACAGACAAGCAATCAGCCCCAGCATTTT
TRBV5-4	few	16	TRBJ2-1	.	CASSTGGVAIPNEQFF	TGTGCCAGCTCAACTGGTGGGGTAGCGATACCGAATGAGCAGTTCTTC
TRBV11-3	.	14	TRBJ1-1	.	CASSAGQLNTEAFF	TGTGCCAGCAGCGCCGGACAGTTGAACACTGAAGCTTTCTTT
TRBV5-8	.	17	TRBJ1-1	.	CASSFTKSSLFSIEAFF	TGTGCCAGCAGCTTCACAAAGTCCTCCTTGTTCTCAATTGAAGCTTTCTTT
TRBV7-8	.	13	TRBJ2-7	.	CASSLAPTYEQYF	TGTGCCAGCAGCTTAGCTCCTACCTACGAGCAGTACTTC
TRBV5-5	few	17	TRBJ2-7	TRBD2	CASSLGATSGLYYEQYF	TGTGCCAGCAGCTTGGGGGCGACTAGCGGGCTCTACTACGAGCAGTACTTC
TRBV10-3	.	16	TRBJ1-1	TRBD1	CAIGNTGGGVNTEAFF	TGTGCCATTGGCAATACAGGGGGCGGAGTGAACACTGAAGCTTTCTTT
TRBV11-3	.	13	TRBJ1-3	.	CASTRSSGNTIYF	TGTGCCAGCACCCGGTCATCTGGAAACACCATATATTTT
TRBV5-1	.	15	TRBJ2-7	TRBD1	CASSWGQVTTGEQYF	TGCGCCAGCAGCTGGGGACAGGTGACGACGGGCGAGCAGTACTTC
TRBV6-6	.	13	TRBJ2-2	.	CASRPPAAGELFF	TGTGCCAGCAGGCCACCTGCGGCCGGGGAGCTGTTTTTT
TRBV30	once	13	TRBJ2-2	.	CARQTENTGELFF	TGTGCCCGTCAGACAGAGAACACCGGGGAGCTGTTTTTT